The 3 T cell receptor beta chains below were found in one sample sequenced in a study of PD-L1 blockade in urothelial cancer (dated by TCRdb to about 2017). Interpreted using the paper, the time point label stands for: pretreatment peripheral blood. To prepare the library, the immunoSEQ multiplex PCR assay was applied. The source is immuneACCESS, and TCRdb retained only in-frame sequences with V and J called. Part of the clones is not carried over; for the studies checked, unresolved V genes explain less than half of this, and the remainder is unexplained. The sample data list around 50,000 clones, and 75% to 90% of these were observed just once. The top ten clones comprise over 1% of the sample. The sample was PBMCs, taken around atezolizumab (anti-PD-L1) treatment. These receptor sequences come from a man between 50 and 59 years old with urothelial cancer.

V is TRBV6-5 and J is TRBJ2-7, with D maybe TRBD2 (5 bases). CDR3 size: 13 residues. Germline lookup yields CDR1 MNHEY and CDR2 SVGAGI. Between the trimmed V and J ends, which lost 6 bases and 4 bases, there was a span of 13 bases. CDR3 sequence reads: CASRPGSLYEQYF. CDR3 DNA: TGTGCCAGCAGGCCTGGGAGTTTGTACGAGCAGTACTTC.

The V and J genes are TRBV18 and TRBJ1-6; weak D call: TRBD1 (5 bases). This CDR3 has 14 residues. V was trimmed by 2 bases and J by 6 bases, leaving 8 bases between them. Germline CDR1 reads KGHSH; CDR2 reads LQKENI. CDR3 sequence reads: CASSPDRVNSPLHF. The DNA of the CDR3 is TGTGCCAGCTCACCAGACAGAGTTAATTCACCCCTCCACTTT.

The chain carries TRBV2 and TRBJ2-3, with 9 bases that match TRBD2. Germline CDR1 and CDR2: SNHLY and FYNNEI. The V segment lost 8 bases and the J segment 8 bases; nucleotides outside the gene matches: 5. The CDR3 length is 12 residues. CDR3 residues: CASGTSSGTQYF. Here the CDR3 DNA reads TGTGCCAGCGGGACTAGCAGTGGTACGCAGTATTTT. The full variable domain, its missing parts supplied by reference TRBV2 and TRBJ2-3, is EPEVTQTPSHQVTQMGQEVILRCVPISNHLYFYWYRQILGQKVEFLVSFYNNEISEKSEIFDDQFSVERPDGSNFTLKIRSTKLEDSAMYFCASGTSSGTQYFGPGTRLTVL.